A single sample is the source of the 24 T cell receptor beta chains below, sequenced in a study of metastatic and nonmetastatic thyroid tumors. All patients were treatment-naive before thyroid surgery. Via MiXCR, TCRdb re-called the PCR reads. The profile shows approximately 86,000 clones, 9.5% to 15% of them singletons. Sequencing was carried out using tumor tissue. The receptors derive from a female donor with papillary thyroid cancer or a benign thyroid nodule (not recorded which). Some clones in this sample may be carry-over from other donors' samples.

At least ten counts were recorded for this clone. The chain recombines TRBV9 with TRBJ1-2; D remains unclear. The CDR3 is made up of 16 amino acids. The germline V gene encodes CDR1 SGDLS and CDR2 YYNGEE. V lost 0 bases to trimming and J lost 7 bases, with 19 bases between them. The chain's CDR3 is CASSVVPSGLEGGYTF. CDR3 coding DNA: TGTGCCAGCAGCGTAGTGCCATCCGGGCTCGAGGGTGGCTACACCTTC.

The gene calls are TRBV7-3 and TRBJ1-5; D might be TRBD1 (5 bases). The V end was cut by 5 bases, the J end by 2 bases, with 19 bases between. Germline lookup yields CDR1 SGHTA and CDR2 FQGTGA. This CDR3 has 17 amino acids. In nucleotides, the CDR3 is TGTGCCAGCAGCAGGTTTGACGGGGCAGGACGCAATCAGCCCCAGCATTTT. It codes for CASSRFDGAGRNQPQHF.

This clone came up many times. The CDR3 region is CASRREALAGELFF. The DNA of the CDR3 is TGTGCCAGCAGACGCGAAGCGTTAGCCGGGGAGCTGTTTTTT. This sequence joins TRBV5-4 and TRBJ2-2, with no clear D. CDR1 and CDR2 (germline): SGHNT, YYREEE (reference sequence). Trimming shortened V by 5 bases and J by 6 bases, and 14 bases separated the two germline ends. The CDR3 totals 14 residues.

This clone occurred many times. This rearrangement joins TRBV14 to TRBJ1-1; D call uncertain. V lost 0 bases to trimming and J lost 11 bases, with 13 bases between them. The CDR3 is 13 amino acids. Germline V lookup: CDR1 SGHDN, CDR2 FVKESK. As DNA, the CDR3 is TGTGCCAGCAGCCAAGACTTGGCTTTAACGGCTTTCTTT. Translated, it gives CASSQDLALTAFF.

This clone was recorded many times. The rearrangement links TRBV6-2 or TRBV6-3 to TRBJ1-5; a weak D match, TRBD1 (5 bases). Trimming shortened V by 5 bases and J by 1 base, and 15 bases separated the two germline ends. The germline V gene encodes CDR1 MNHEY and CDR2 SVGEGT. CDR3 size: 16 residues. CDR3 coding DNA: TGTGCCAGCAGTCTCGGGACCTCGAGGAGCAATCAGCCCCAGCATTTT. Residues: CASSLGTSRSNQPQHF.

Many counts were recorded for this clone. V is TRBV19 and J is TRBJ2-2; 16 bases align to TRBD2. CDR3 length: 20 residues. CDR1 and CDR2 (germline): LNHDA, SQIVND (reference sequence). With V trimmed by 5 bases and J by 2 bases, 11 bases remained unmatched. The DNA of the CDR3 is TGTGCCAGTAGTCGGCGACGGGGACTAGCGGGAGGGATCAACACCGGGGAGCTGTTTTTT. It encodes CASSRRRGLAGGINTGELFF.

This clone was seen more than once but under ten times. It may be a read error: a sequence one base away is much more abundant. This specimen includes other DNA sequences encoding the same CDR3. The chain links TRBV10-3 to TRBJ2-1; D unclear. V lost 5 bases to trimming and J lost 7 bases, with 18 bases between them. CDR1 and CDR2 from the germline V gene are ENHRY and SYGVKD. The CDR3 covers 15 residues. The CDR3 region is CAISMTVKSVNEQFF. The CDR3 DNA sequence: TGTGCCATCAGTATGACCGTGAAGTCTGTGAATGAGCAGTTCTTC.

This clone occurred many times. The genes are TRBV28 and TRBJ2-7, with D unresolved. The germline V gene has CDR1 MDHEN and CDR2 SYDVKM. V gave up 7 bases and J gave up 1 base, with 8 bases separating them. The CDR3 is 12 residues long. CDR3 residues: CASTTGSYEQYF. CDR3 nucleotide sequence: TGTGCCAGCACCACGGGTTCCTACGAGCAGTACTTC.

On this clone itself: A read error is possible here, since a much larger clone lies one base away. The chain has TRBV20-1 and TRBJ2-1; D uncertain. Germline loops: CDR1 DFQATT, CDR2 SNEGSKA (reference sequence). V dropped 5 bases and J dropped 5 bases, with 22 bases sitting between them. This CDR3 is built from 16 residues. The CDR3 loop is CSAPPTGPSMDNEQFF. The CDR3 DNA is TGCAGTGCTCCCCCGACCGGCCCGTCCATGGACAATGAGCAGTTCTTC.

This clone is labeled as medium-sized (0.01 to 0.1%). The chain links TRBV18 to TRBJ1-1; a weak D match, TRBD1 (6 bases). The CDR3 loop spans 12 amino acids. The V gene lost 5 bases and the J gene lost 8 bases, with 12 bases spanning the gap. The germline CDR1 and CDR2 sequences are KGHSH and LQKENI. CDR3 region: CASSSIQGEAFF. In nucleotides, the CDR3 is TGTGCCAGCTCATCCATACAGGGAGAAGCTTTCTTT.

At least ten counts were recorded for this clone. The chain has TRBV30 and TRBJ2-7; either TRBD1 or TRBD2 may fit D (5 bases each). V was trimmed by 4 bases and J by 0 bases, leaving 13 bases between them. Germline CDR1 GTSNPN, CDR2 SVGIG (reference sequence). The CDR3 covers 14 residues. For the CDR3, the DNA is TGTGCCTGGAAAGCCGGGACGGCCTCCTACGAGCAGTACTTC. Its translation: CAWKAGTASYEQYF.

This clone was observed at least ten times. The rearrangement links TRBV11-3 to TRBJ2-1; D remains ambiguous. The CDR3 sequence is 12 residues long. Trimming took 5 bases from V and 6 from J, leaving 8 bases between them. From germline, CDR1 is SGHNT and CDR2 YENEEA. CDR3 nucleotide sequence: TGTGCCAGCAGCCCCGCCCTCAATGAGCAGTTCTTC. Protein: CASSPALNEQFF.

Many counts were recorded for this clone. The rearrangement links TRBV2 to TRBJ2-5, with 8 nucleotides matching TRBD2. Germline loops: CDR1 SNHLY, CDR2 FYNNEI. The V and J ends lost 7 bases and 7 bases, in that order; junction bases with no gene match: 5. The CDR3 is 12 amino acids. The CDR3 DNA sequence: TGTGCCAGCATTAGCGGGGAGACGACCCAGTACTTC. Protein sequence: CASISGETTQYF.

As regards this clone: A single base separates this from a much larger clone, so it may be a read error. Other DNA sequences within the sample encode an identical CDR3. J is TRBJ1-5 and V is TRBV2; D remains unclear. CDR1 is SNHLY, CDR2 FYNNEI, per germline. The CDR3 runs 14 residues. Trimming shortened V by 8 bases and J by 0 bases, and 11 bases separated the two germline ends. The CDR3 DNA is TGTGCCAGCCATCCAGAAAGTAGCAATCAGCCCCAGCATTTT. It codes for CASHPESSNQPQHF.

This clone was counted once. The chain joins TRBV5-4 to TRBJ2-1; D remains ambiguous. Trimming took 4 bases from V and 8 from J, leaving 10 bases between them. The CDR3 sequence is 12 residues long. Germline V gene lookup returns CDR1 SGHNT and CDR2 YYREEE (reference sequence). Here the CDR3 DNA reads TGTGCCAGCAGCAGGGCGTCTGATGAGCAGTTCTTC. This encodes CASSRASDEQFF.

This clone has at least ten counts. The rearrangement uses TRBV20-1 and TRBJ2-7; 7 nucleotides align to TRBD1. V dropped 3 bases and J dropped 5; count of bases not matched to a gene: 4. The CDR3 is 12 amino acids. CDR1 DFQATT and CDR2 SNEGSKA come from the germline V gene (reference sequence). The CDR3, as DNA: TGCAGTGCTAGTGACAGGGCCGACGAGCAGTACTTC. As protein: CSASDRADEQYF.

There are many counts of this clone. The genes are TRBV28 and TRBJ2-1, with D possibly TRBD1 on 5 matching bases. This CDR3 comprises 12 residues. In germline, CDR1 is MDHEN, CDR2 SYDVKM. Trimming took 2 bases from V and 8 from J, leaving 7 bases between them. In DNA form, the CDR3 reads TGTGCCAGCAGTTTAAAAGGGGATGAGCAGTTCTTC. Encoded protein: CASSLKGDEQFF.

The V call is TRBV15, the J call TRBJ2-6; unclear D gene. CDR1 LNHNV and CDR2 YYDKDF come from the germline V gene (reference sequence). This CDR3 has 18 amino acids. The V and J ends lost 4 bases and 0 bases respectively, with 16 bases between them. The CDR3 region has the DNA TGTGCCACCAGCACGGCTCTCGTTCTGGACTCTGGGGCCAACGTCCTGACTTTC. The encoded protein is CATSTALVLDSGANVLTF.

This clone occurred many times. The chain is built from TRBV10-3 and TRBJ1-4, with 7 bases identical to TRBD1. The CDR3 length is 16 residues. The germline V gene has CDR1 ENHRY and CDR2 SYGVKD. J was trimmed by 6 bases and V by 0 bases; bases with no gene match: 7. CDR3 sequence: CAISESHRGRDEKLFF. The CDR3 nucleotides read TGTGCCATCAGTGAGTCCCACAGGGGTAGGGATGAAAAACTGTTTTTT.

The CDR3 is CASSGRTGGDQPQHF. The CDR3 DNA reads TGTGCCAGCTCAGGTCGGACAGGGGGCGATCAGCCCCAGCATTTT. The V gene is TRBV18, the J gene TRBJ1-5; the match to TRBD1 covers 11 bases. Germline V gene sequence: CDR1 KGHSH, CDR2 LQKENI. J lost 5 bases, V lost 5 bases, and 5 bases had no gene match. The CDR3 contains 15 residues.

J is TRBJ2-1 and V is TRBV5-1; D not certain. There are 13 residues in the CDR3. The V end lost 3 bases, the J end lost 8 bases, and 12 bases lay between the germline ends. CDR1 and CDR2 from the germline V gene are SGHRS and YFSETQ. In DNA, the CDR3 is TGCGCCAGCAGCTCCGGGTCCTGTCATGAGCAGTTCTTC. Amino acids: CASSSGSCHEQFF.

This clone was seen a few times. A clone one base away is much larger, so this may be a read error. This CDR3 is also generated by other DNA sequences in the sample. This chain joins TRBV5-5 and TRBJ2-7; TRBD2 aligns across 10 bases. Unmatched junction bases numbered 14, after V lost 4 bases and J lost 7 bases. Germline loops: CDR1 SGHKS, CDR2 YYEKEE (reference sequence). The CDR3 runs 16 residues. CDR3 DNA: TGTGCCAGCAGCACGGGGAGACTAGCGGGTCTCCTGGAGCAGTACTTC. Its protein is CASSTGRLAGLLEQYF.

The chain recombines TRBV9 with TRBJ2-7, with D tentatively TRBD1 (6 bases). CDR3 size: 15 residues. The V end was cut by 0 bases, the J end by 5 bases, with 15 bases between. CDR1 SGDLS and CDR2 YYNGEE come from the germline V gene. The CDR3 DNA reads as TGTGCCAGCAGCGTAGGTGAGGACAGTATGCACGAGCAGTACTTC. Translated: CASSVGEDSMHEQYF.

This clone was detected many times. The CDR3 nucleotides read TGTGCCAGCAGCTTAGGACTAGCGGGAGACAATGAGCAGTTCTTC. Encoded protein: CASSLGLAGDNEQFF. The chain recombines TRBV5-6 with TRBJ2-1, with 13 bases aligning to TRBD2. There are 15 residues in the CDR3. The junction had 1 base not matched to a gene; V was cut back by 2 bases and J by 5 bases. Per the germline V gene, CDR1 is SGHDT and CDR2 is YYEEEE.